This T cell receptor beta chain was found in a study of blood T cell repertoires in COVID-19. Repertoires were generated with immunoSEQ multiplex PCR, while TCRdb's copy carries only in-frame clones and drops some. The data contain fewer than 400,000 clones, roughly 87% of them singletons. The participants were between roughly 18 and 100 years old and came from fewer than 25 US areas. Participants had their cohort set by participant-reported clinical history. This clone has just one count. Germline assignment: CDR1 SEHNR and CDR2 FQNEAQ (reference sequence). This CDR3 has 12 amino acids. V was shortened by 3 bases and J by 11 bases, with 10 bases between the two germline ends.

The sample taken for sequencing was PBMCs or T cells enriched from blood (not recorded which). The V gene is TRBV7-9, the J gene TRBJ1-4, with D possibly being TRBD1 (5 bases). The clonotype comes from a young woman who had recovered from COVID-19. This chain's CDR3 is CASSLGPEKLFF. CDR3 in DNA: TGTGCCAGCAGCTTGGGGCCCGAGAAACTGTTTTTT.